Each of the 24 T cell receptor beta chains below was sequenced from the same sample in a study of shared clonotypes between healthy human individuals. Positively selected for CCR7, the CD45RO-negative cells used as naive CD8 cells excluded terminally differentiated effector memory CD45RA+ cells. Profiling relied on immunoSEQ multiplex PCR, and the TCRdb table lists in-frame clones only, not all of them. The table has 560,000 or so clones, about 95% seen once; the top ten hold less than 0.12%. The sequenced sample consisted of naive CD8+ T cells sorted from blood. The origin of the receptors is a woman younger than 45 in good health.

CDR3 DNA: TGTGCCAGCAGTGTCGCGTACAATGAGCAGTTCTTC. Residues: CASSVAYNEQFF. V gene TRBV2 combines with J gene TRBJ2-1; D unclear. CDR1 and CDR2 (germline): SNHLY, FYNNEI. This CDR3 is 12 amino acids long. The V end lost 4 bases, the J end lost 4 bases, and 5 bases lay between the germline ends.

This sequence joins TRBV11-2 and TRBJ2-7; D is possibly TRBD2 (5 bases). Germline-derived CDR1 and CDR2 are SGHAT and FQNNGV. The CDR3 spans 16 residues. Trimming removed 5 bases from V and 2 bases from J, with 19 bases in between. The CDR3 here is CASSPNENRLPYEQYF. The CDR3, as DNA: TGTGCCAGCAGCCCTAACGAGAATCGACTACCCTACGAGCAGTACTTC.

V is TRBV5-8 and J is TRBJ2-7, with 8 nucleotides matching TRBD2. CDR1 is SGHTS, CDR2 YDEGEE, per germline. V dropped 0 bases and J dropped 2; count of bases not matched to a gene: 1. The CDR3 is 14 amino acids. CDR3 nucleotide sequence: TGTGCCAGCAGCTTGGGCGGGGGGCCCTACGAGCAGTACTTC. Protein: CASSLGGGPYEQYF.

V and J are TRBV5-6 and TRBJ2-5; D assignment may be TRBD1 or TRBD2 (5 bases each). The last part of the DNA fits TRBJ2-7 better; the J call may be wrong. In germline, CDR1 is SGHDT, CDR2 YYEEEE. CDR3 length: 14 residues. Written as DNA, the CDR3 is TGTGCCAGCAGCTCCGGGACCACATCCTACGAGCAGTACTTC. Translated: CASSSGTTSYEQYF.

V is TRBV28 and J is TRBJ1-1; D is ambiguous. Trimming stripped 3 bases from V and 4 bases from J, with 9 bases between. The CDR3 has 13 amino acids. Germline CDR1 is MDHEN and CDR2 is SYDVKM. The CDR3 sequence is CASSFSFRTEAFF. The DNA of the CDR3 is TGTGCCAGCAGTTTTTCTTTCCGCACTGAAGCTTTCTTT.

The V call is TRBV9, the J call TRBJ1-3; D gene unclear. Germline V gene lookup returns CDR1 SGDLS and CDR2 YYNGEE. V lost 0 bases, J lost 3 bases, and 10 bases lay in between. The CDR3 runs to 15 residues. CDR3 bases: TGTGCCAGCAGCGTAGCTGGGCTGAGTGGAAACACCATATATTTT. Translating it yields CASSVAGLSGNTIYF. The complete variable domain, with remaining parts taken from reference TRBV9 and TRBJ1-3, reads DSGVTQTPKHLITATGQRVTLRCSPRSGDLSVYWYQQSLDQGLQFLIQYYNGEERAKGNILERFSAQQFPDLHSELNLSSLELGDSALYFCASSVAGLSGNTIYFGEGSWLTVV.

V usage is TRBV9 and J usage is TRBJ2-7; TRBD2 is a possible D gene (5 bases). The CDR3 is made up of 15 amino acids. V lost 0 bases to trimming and J lost 2 bases, with 12 bases between them. The germline V gene encodes CDR1 SGDLS and CDR2 YYNGEE. The CDR3 DNA follows: TGTGCCAGCAGCGTAGCTGGCGGGTCTGCCTACGAGCAGTACTTC. Encoded protein: CASSVAGGSAYEQYF.

J is TRBJ2-3 and V is TRBV28; D might be TRBD2 (5 bases). This CDR3 is built from 14 residues. The V gene lost 2 bases and the J gene lost 2 bases, with 8 bases spanning the gap. Germline CDR1 reads MDHEN; CDR2 reads SYDVKM. The CDR3 spells CASSLGGFTDTQYF. CDR3 DNA: TGTGCCAGCAGTTTAGGAGGTTTCACAGATACGCAGTATTTT. The whole variable domain, remainder taken from reference TRBV28 and TRBJ2-3, is DVKVTQSSRYLVKRTGEKVFLECVQDMDHENMFWYRQDPGLGLRLIYFSYDVKMKEKGDIPEGYSVSREKKERFSLILESASTNQTSMYLCASSLGGFTDTQYFGPGTRLTVL.

This clone was detected only once. This chain connects TRBV28 to TRBJ2-7, with TRBD2 matching 8 bases. V shed 6 bases and J 1 base; nucleotides not matched to a gene: 5. The CDR3 has 14 residues. CDR1 is MDHEN and CDR2 is SYDVKM in the germline V gene. The CDR3 loop is CASREIAGSYEQYF. CDR3 nucleotides: TGTGCCAGCAGGGAAATAGCGGGGTCCTACGAGCAGTACTTC.

The J gene is TRBJ2-1, the V gene TRBV10-2, with TRBD2 as a possible D gene (7 bases). V was pared by 4 bases and J by 6 bases, with 16 bases between. The germline V gene encodes CDR1 WSHSY and CDR2 SAAADI. The CDR3 has 15 amino acids. The CDR3 nucleotides read TGCGCCAGCAGTGGGGGGCGGACTAGTGTCAATGAGCAGTTCTTC. Protein product: CASSGGRTSVNEQFF.

The chain has TRBV7-9 and TRBJ2-7; D is undetermined. Germline V lookup: CDR1 SEHNR, CDR2 FQNEAQ (reference sequence). Trimming took off 5 bases at V and 6 bases at J, with 11 bases between the two ends. This CDR3 comprises 12 residues. The CDR3 is CASSPDNFEQYF. The CDR3 nucleotides read TGTGCCAGCAGCCCCGACAACTTCGAGCAGTACTTC.

V gene TRBV4-1 combines with J gene TRBJ2-3, with 10 nucleotides matching TRBD2. V shed 8 bases and J 2 bases; nucleotides not matched to a gene: 4. Germline loops: CDR1 MGHRA, CDR2 YSYEKL. This CDR3 has 14 residues. In DNA form, the CDR3 reads TGCGCCAGCTGGAGCGGGAGGGACACAGATACGCAGTATTTT. It specifies CASWSGRDTDTQYF.

This rearrangement joins TRBV28 to TRBJ1-5; 8 nucleotides match TRBD1. Germline V CDR1 and CDR2: MDHEN, SYDVKM. The V and J ends lost 0 bases and 6 bases, in that order; junction bases with no gene match: 4. The CDR3 length is 15 residues. The CDR3, as DNA: TGTGCCAGCAGTTTATGGTCCCAGGGGGCTCAGCCCCAGCATTTT. Protein sequence: CASSLWSQGAQPQHF.

The V gene is TRBV28, the J gene TRBJ1-1; D might be TRBD1 (5 bases). V was pared by 5 bases and J by 7 bases, with 17 bases between. Germline V CDR1 and CDR2: MDHEN, SYDVKM. This CDR3 is 14 amino acids long. CDR3 nucleotides: TGTGCCAGCAGTCTGGGACCGGGGCAAATTGAAGCTTTCTTT. Protein sequence: CASSLGPGQIEAFF.

The chain employs TRBV5-6 and TRBJ2-7; 7 bases map to TRBD1. Unmatched junction bases numbered 4, after V lost 0 bases and J lost 1 base. Per the germline V gene, CDR1 is SGHDT and CDR2 is YYEEEE. This CDR3 has 15 amino acids. In DNA form, the CDR3 reads TGTGCCAGCAGCTTGGGGGACAGTATATCCTACGAGCAGTACTTC. It codes for CASSLGDSISYEQYF.

This clone was counted once. V usage is TRBV28 and J usage is TRBJ1-1; D gene unclear. CDR1 and CDR2 from the germline V gene are MDHEN and SYDVKM. The CDR3 sequence is 14 residues long. Trimming stripped 6 bases from V and 1 base from J, with 12 bases between. The CDR3, as DNA: TGTGCCAGCAGGGCCCGGTCATCGAACACTGAAGCTTTCTTT. Residues: CASRARSSNTEAFF.

The chain is built from TRBV27 and TRBJ1-5; D unclear. This CDR3 is 14 amino acids long. CDR1 and CDR2 (germline): MNHEY, SMNVEV (reference sequence). V lost 5 bases and J lost 4, with 12 bases in between. The CDR3 DNA reads as TGTGCCAGCAGTGAGCGAGGGTGGAATCAGCCCCAGCATTTT. Protein product: CASSERGWNQPQHF.

This clone occurred once. This chain uses TRBV30 with TRBJ1-5; a weak D match, TRBD1 (6 bases). The CDR3 contains 17 residues. V dropped 2 bases and J dropped 0 bases, with 17 bases sitting between them. In germline, CDR1 is GTSNPN, CDR2 SVGIG (reference sequence). The CDR3 sequence: CAWSRTVEEYSNQPQHF. CDR3 bases: TGTGCCTGGAGTAGGACAGTAGAAGAATATAGCAATCAGCCCCAGCATTTT.

The gene calls are TRBV29-1 and TRBJ2-5, with 9 bases that match TRBD1. The end of the DNA fits TRBJ2-7 better, so the J call may be wrong. From germline, CDR1 is SQVTM and CDR2 ANQGSEA. The CDR3 has 14 residues. CDR3 sequence reads: CSVDYGTGQGEQYF. DNA for the CDR3: TGCAGCGTTGACTACGGGACAGGGCAGGGCGAGCAGTACTTC.

The genes are TRBV7-2 and TRBJ2-7; TRBD2 might be the D (6 bases). Per the germline V gene, CDR1 is SGHTA and CDR2 is FQGNSA. Trimming cost V 5 bases and J 0 bases, with 17 bases left between them. CDR3 length: 16 amino acids. CDR3: CASSPNLAISSYEQYF. The CDR3 DNA is TGTGCCAGCAGCCCGAATCTAGCGATTAGCTCCTACGAGCAGTACTTC.

The rearrangement links TRBV5-6 to TRBJ2-7, with D possibly being TRBD2 (5 bases). The CDR3 has 15 amino acids. Looked up from germline, CDR1 is SGHDT and CDR2 is YYEEEE. V was trimmed by 4 bases and J by 0 bases, leaving 14 bases between them. The CDR3 here is CASSGGADLSYEQYF. CDR3 coding DNA: TGTGCCAGCAGCGGCGGAGCGGACCTCTCCTACGAGCAGTACTTC. The entire variable domain, with the rest obtained from reference TRBV5-6 and TRBJ2-7, is as follows: DAGVTQSPTHLIKTRGQQVTLRCSPKSGHDTVSWYQQALGQGPQFIFQYYEEEERQRGNFPDRFSGHQFPNYSSELNVNALLLGDSALYLCASSGGADLSYEQYFGPGTRLTVT.

With respect to this clone: The sample carries other DNA sequences with the same CDR3. The chain couples TRBV10-2 to TRBJ2-1; possible D gene TRBD2, 5 bases. Trimming stripped 4 bases from V and 2 bases from J, with 9 bases between. The CDR3 covers 14 residues. Germline V CDR1 and CDR2: WSHSY, SAAADI. DNA for the CDR3: TGCGCCAGCAGTGGCGGCGGGCCCTACAATGAGCAGTTCTTC. Translated: CASSGGGPYNEQFF.

The table lists this clone with a count of one. The chain couples TRBV15 to TRBJ2-5, with D perhaps matching TRBD2 (5 bases). The last part of the DNA fits TRBJ2-7 better; the J call may be wrong. CDR1 is LNHNV, CDR2 YYDKDF, per germline (reference sequence). CDR3 length: 12 amino acids. The CDR3 protein is CATGPGTYEQYF. As DNA, the CDR3 is TGTGCCACCGGACCGGGAACCTACGAGCAGTACTTC.

The table lists this clone with a few counts. The gene calls are TRBV9 and TRBJ1-1; the match to TRBD1 covers 8 bases. J gave up 5 bases and V 0 bases, and 12 bases lay outside the gene matches. Germline CDR1 is SGDLS and CDR2 is YYNGEE. The CDR3 spans 17 residues. This CDR3 is CASSVVPRGTGTTEAFF. As DNA, the CDR3 is TGTGCCAGCAGCGTAGTCCCCCGCGGGACAGGTACGACTGAAGCTTTCTTT.